These T cell receptor beta chains were read from a single sample in a study of beta chain features in type 1 diabetes. Using immunoSEQ multiplex PCR, the repertoire was profiled, and TCRdb retains in-frame clones only, with some absent. The sample gives almost 350,000 clones, 6.5% to 10% of which show up once; around 0.44% is in the top ten. Sequenced sample: central memory CD4+ T cells from blood. These receptor sequences come from a woman aged 18-29 years in good health. Each CDR3 is given with its conserved first and last residue. Each record gives: clone size, D gene, J gene, V gene, CDR3 protein, CDR3 DNA. The D gene is left open where the match is weak. A clone size is listed for some rows: how often the clone was seen (once, few, many), or a class if it is expanded.

size: -; D: -; J: TRBJ2-7; V: TRBV10-3; CDR3: CAIRGQGVDEQYF; DNA: TGTGCCATCCGGGGGCAGGGAGTTGACGAGCAGTACTTC
size: few; D: TRBD1; J: TRBJ2-1; V: TRBV10-1; CDR3: CASSRDSGRDEQFF; DNA: TGCGCCAGCAGTCGGGACAGTGGAAGAGATGAGCAGTTCTTC
size: few; D: TRBD2; J: TRBJ2-1; V: TRBV9; CDR3: CASSVGGGREVYNEQFF; DNA: TGTGCCAGCAGCGTAGGTGGCGGGAGGGAAGTATACAATGAGCAGTTCTTC
size: many; D: TRBD2; J: TRBJ2-1; V: TRBV5-1; CDR3: CASSWAGTSGNEQFF; DNA: TGCGCCAGCAGCTGGGCCGGGACTAGCGGCAATGAGCAGTTCTTC
size: -; D: -; J: TRBJ1-1; V: TRBV7-8; CDR3: CASSPRRSATEAFF; DNA: TGTGCCAGCAGCCCCCGTAGGTCGGCCACTGAAGCTTTCTTT
size: few; D: -; J: TRBJ2-3; V: TRBV7-2; CDR3: CASSLLAGRDTQYF; DNA: TGTGCCAGCAGCTTACTAGCTGGGAGAGATACGCAGTATTTT
size: few; D: -; J: TRBJ2-1; V: TRBV19; CDR3: CASSIPGGYNEQFF; DNA: TGTGCCAGTAGTATCCCGGGTGGGTACAATGAGCAGTTCTTC
size: -; D: -; J: TRBJ2-7; V: TRBV7-2; CDR3: CASSPATAYEQYF; DNA: TGTGCCAGCAGCCCTGCGACAGCTTACGAGCAGTACTTC
size: -; D: TRBD1; J: TRBJ1-2; V: TRBV28; CDR3: CASSSTGNYGYTF; DNA: TGTGCCAGCAGTTCGACAGGGAACTATGGCTACACCTTC
size: -; D: -; J: TRBJ2-1; V: TRBV25-1; CDR3: CASSELGGPGSEQFF; DNA: TGTGCCAGCAGTGAACTCGGCGGCCCTGGAAGTGAGCAGTTCTTC
size: few; D: TRBD1; J: TRBJ2-1; V: TRBV5-4; CDR3: CASSLGQALSYNEQFF; DNA: TGTGCCAGCAGCTTAGGACAGGCCTTATCCTACAATGAGCAGTTCTTC
size: few; D: TRBD2; J: TRBJ2-2; V: TRBV28; CDR3: CASRSGGLGTGELFF; DNA: TGTGCCAGCAGGTCGGGGGGGCTGGGCACCGGGGAGCTGTTTTTT
size: few; D: -; J: TRBJ2-3; V: TRBV5-6; CDR3: CASRRASTDTQYF; DNA: TGTGCCAGCAGGCGGGCTAGCACAGATACGCAGTATTTT
size: few; D: TRBD1; J: TRBJ1-2; V: TRBV7-2; CDR3: CASTLLGQIFNYGYTF; DNA: TGTGCCAGCACCCTCCTGGGACAGATCTTTAACTATGGCTACACCTTC
size: many; D: -; J: TRBJ1-4; V: TRBV23-1; CDR3: CASSQHGMAVSCSNEKLFF; DNA: TGCGCCAGCAGTCAACATGGGATGGCAGTGTCGTGCTCTAATGAAAAACTGTTTTTT
size: -; D: -; J: TRBJ2-1; V: TRBV28; CDR3: CASRRDEQFF; DNA: TGTGCCAGCAGGCGGGATGAGCAGTTCTTC
size: few; D: TRBD1; J: TRBJ1-1; V: TRBV19; CDR3: CASRRTGLNTEAFF; DNA: TGTGCCAGTAGACGGACAGGGCTGAACACTGAAGCTTTCTTT
size: few; D: TRBD2; J: TRBJ2-1; V: TRBV7-3; CDR3: CASSLQSGRPSFNEQFF; DNA: TGTGCCAGCAGCTTACAGAGCGGGAGGCCCTCTTTCAATGAGCAGTTCTTC
size: -; D: -; J: TRBJ1-2; V: TRBV7-2; CDR3: CASSPHRDGYTF; DNA: TGTGCCAGCAGCCCTCACAGGGATGGCTACACCTTC
size: few; D: -; J: TRBJ2-2; V: TRBV6-5; CDR3: CASSFQGIGTGELFF; DNA: TGTGCCAGCAGTTTCCAGGGGATTGGGACCGGGGAGCTGTTTTTT
size: few; D: -; J: TRBJ2-3; V: TRBV6-1; CDR3: CASSEAYTQYF; DNA: TGTGCCAGCAGTGAAGCGTATACGCAGTATTTT
size: -; D: -; J: TRBJ2-1; V: TRBV28; CDR3: CASSWGGFEQFF; DNA: TGTGCCAGCAGCTGGGGCGGGTTTGAGCAGTTCTTC
size: few; D: TRBD2; J: TRBJ2-1; V: TRBV7-8; CDR3: CASSARSGTYNEQFF; DNA: TGTGCCAGCAGCGCCCGCAGCGGGACCTACAATGAGCAGTTCTTC
size: few; D: -; J: TRBJ2-7; V: TRBV27; CDR3: CASSPLLERRSYEQYF; DNA: TGTGCCAGCAGTCCACTACTTGAGCGCCGCTCCTACGAGCAGTACTTC
size: -; D: -; J: TRBJ2-1; V: TRBV4-2; CDR3: CASSQGSRVEQFF; DNA: TGTGCCAGCAGCCAAGGTTCGAGGGTTGAGCAGTTCTTC
size: few; D: TRBD1; J: TRBJ2-7; V: TRBV5-4; CDR3: CASSWGQDPPYEQYF; DNA: TGTGCCAGCAGCTGGGGACAGGACCCACCCTACGAGCAGTACTTC
size: many; D: -; J: TRBJ2-6; V: TRBV15; CDR3: CATSRERQSRVLTF; DNA: TGTGCCACCAGCAGGGAAAGACAGTCTCGCGTCCTGACTTTC
size: -; D: -; J: TRBJ1-1; V: TRBV19; CDR3: CASSMGRRQNTEAFF; DNA: TGTGCCAGTAGTATGGGGCGCAGGCAGAACACTGAAGCTTTCTTT
size: -; D: -; J: TRBJ1-5; V: TRBV29-1; CDR3: CLRGRRDQPQHF; DNA: TGCCTTCGGGGCAGGAGAGATCAGCCCCAGCATTTT
size: -; D: TRBD2; J: TRBJ2-4; V: TRBV28; CDR3: CASTSPASGVKNIQYF; DNA: TGTGCCAGCACCTCTCCAGCTAGCGGGGTCAAAAACATTCAGTACTTC
size: many; D: -; J: TRBJ2-1; V: TRBV7-6; CDR3: CASSADNYYNEQFF; DNA: TGTGCCAGCAGCGCGGACAATTACTACAATGAGCAGTTCTTC
size: few; D: TRBD1; J: TRBJ2-1; V: TRBV18; CDR3: CASSQKQGAHSYNEQFF; DNA: TGTGCCAGCTCACAGAAACAGGGGGCGCATTCCTACAATGAGCAGTTCTTC
size: few; D: -; J: TRBJ2-5; V: TRBV19; CDR3: CASSRAVSGETQYF; DNA: TGTGCCAGTAGCCGCGCGGTCAGTGGAGAGACCCAGTACTTC
size: many; D: -; J: TRBJ2-5; V: TRBV28; CDR3: CASSSPSVGGQAAQYF; DNA: TGTGCCAGCAGTTCCCCCTCGGTGGGGGGCCAAGCGGCGCAGTACTTC
size: -; D: -; J: TRBJ1-2; V: TRBV6-6; CDR3: CASSTSDMQLYGYTF; DNA: -
size: few; D: -; J: TRBJ2-5; V: TRBV7-2; CDR3: CASSPGVQETQYF; DNA: TGTGCCAGCAGCCCAGGTGTACAAGAGACCCAGTACTTC
size: -; D: -; J: TRBJ2-3; V: TRBV19; CDR3: CASRWRGPADTQYF; DNA: TGTGCCAGCAGGTGGAGAGGGCCGGCGGATACGCAGTATTTT
size: many; D: -; J: TRBJ2-5; V: TRBV29-1; CDR3: CSVGGKGETQYF; DNA: TGCAGCGTTGGCGGGAAGGGGGAGACCCAGTACTTC
size: few; D: TRBD2; J: TRBJ2-3; V: TRBV11-2; CDR3: CASSLGLAGAPDTQYF; DNA: TGTGCCAGCAGCCTTGGACTAGCGGGGGCCCCAGATACGCAGTATTTT
size: few; D: -; J: TRBJ2-7; V: TRBV2; CDR3: CASRQEGYEQYF; DNA: TGTGCCAGCAGGCAGGAAGGCTACGAGCAGTACTTC
size: many; D: TRBD1; J: TRBJ2-3; V: TRBV2; CDR3: CANSRTGGITDTQYF; DNA: TGTGCCAACTCCCGGACAGGGGGCATCACAGATACGCAGTATTTT
size: -; D: TRBD2; J: TRBJ2-3; V: TRBV7-2; CDR3: CASSLATLAGTDTQYF; DNA: TGTGCCAGCAGTTTAGCGACACTAGCGGGCACAGATACGCAGTATTTT
size: few; D: TRBD2; J: TRBJ2-1; V: TRBV6-6; CDR3: CASSYSSGRLFF; DNA: TGTGCCAGCAGTTACTCTAGCGGGAGGTTATTCTTC
size: -; D: -; J: TRBJ2-5; V: TRBV20-1; CDR3: CSASQRETQYF; DNA: TGCAGTGCCTCGCAGAGAGAGACCCAGTACTTC
size: -; D: -; J: TRBJ2-7; V: TRBV5-8; CDR3: CASSISLSFEQYF; DNA: TGTGCCAGCAGCATCTCTCTGTCGTTCGAGCAGTACTTC
size: many; D: -; J: TRBJ1-2; V: TRBV28; CDR3: CASSLGRGYGYTF; DNA: TGTGCCAGCAGTTTGGGGAGGGGCTATGGCTACACCTTC